Listed below are T cell receptor beta chains from one sample, sequenced in a study of cytomegalovirus exposure and HLA in healthy donors. Profiling relied on immunoSEQ multiplex PCR, and the TCRdb table lists in-frame clones only, not all of them. The profile covers approximately 100,000 clones, with around 80% appearing a single time and approximately 1.4% taken by the ten largest. The sequenced sample consisted of PBMCs. These receptors originate from a man aged 35-49 years in good health and CMV-seronegative. Each CDR3 is given with its conserved first and last residue. A D gene is named only where the DNA matches it firmly.

TRBD2 TRBV2 CASGGGVGSEQFF
TRBD2 TRBV9 CASSTGTTGYEQYF
TRBD1 TRBV5-1 CASSLEGQPETQYF
TRBD1 TRBV5-1 CASSFSPVGTGKQYF
TRBD1 TRBV6-5 CASTPQGVGNSPLHF
TRBD2 TRBV10-3 CAIRERGGTDTQYF
TRBD1 TRBV11-3 CASSAGQGIGGYTF
TRBD1 TRBV19 CASSHHQGQGAYGYTF
- TRBV6-5 CASSYSRFTGELFF
- TRBV7-2 CASSQGQIYGYTF
- TRBV9 CASSVVTGELSGNTIYF
TRBD2 TRBV28 CASSPGGGLAKNIQYF
TRBD1 TRBV6-5 CASSQDRGRRTEAFF
TRBD2 TRBV5-6 CASSFWGGSQFF
- TRBV29-1 CSARMGDPYYGYTF
TRBD1 TRBV5-5 CASSLGQGSQPQHF
- TRBV25-1 CASSAGASEAFF
TRBD1 TRBV13 CAWRGQGADYGYTF